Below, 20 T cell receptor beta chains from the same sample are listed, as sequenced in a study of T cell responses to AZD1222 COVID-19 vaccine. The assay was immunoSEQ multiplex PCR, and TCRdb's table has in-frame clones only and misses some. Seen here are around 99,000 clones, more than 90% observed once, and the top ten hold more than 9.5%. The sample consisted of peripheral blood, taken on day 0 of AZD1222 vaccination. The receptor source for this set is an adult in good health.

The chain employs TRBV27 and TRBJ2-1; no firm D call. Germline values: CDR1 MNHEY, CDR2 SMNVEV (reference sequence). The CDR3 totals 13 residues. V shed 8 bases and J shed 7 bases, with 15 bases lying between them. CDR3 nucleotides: TGTGCCAGCTTAAGGAGTGGGGTTAATGAGCAGTTCTTC. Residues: CASLRSGVNEQFF.

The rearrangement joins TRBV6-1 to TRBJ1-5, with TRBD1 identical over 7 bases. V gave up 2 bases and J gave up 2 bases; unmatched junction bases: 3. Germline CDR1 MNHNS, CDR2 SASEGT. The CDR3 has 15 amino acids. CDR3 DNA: TGTGCCAGCAGTGAACTCGACAGGGGCAATCAGCCCCAGCATTTT. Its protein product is CASSELDRGNQPQHF.

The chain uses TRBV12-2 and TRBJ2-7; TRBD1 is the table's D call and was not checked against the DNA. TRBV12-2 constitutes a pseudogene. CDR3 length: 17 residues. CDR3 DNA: TGTGCAAGTCGCTTAGGTTTAGGGGACAGGGGAACCTACGAGCAGTACTTC. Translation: CASRLGLGDRGTYEQYF.

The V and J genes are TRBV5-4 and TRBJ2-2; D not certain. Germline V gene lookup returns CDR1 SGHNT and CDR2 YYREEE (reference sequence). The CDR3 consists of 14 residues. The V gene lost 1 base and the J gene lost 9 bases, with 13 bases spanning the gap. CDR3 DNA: TGTGCCAGCAGCTTGAAAATCGATCCGCGGGAGCTGTTTTTT. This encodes CASSLKIDPRELFF. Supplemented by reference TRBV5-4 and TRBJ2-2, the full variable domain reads ETGVTQSPTHLIKTRGQQVTLRCSSQSGHNTVSWYQQALGQGPQFIFQYYREEENGRGNFPPRFSGLQFPNYSSELNVNALELDDSALYLCASSLKIDPRELFFGEGSRLTVL.

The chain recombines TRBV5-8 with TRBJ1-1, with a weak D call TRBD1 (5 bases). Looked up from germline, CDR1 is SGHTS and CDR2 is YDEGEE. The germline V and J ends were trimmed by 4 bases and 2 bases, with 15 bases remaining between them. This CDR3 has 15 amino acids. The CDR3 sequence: CASSPRGRENTEAFF. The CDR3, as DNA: TGTGCCAGCAGCCCCCGTGGCAGGGAAAACACTGAAGCTTTCTTT.

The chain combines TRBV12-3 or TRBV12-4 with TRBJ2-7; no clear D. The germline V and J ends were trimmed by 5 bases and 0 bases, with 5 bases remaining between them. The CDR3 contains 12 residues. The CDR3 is CASSPSSYEQYF. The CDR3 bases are TGTGCCAGCAGTCCCAGCTCCTACGAGCAGTACTTC.

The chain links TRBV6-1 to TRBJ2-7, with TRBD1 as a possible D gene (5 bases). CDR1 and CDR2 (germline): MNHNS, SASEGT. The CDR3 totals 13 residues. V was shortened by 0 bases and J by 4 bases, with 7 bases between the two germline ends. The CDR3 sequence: CASSEATVYEQYF. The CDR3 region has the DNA TGTGCCAGCAGTGAAGCGACAGTTTACGAGCAGTACTTC.

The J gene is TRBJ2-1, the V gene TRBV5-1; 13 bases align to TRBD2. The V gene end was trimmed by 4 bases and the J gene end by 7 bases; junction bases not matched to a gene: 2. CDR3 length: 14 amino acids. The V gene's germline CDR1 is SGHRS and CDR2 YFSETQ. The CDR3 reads CASSAGLAGNEQFF. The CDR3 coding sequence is TGCGCCAGCAGCGCGGGACTAGCGGGAAATGAGCAGTTCTTC. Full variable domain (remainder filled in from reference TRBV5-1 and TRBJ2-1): KAGVTQTPRYLIKTRGQQVTLSCSPISGHRSVSWYQQTPGQGLQFLFEYFSETQRNKGNFPGRFSGRQFSNSRSEMNVSTLELGDSALYLCASSAGLAGNEQFFGPGTRLTVL.

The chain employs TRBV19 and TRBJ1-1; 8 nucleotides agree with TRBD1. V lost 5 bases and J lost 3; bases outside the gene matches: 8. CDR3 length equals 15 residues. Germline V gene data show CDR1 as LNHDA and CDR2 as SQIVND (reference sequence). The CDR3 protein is CASSVRTGMDTEAFF. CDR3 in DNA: TGTGCCAGTAGTGTCCGGACAGGGATGGACACTGAAGCTTTCTTT.

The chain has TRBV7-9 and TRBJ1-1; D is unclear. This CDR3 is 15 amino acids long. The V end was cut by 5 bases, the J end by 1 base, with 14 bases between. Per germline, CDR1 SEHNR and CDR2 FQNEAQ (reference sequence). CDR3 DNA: TGTGCCAGCAGCCCCCGACCATTTGAGAACACTGAAGCTTTCTTT. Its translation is CASSPRPFENTEAFF.

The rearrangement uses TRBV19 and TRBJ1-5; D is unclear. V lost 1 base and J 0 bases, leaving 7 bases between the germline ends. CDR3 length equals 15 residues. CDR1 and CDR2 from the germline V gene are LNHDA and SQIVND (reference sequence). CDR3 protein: CASSIVKDSNQPQHF. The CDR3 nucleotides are TGTGCCAGTAGTATAGTCAAGGATAGCAATCAGCCCCAGCATTTT.

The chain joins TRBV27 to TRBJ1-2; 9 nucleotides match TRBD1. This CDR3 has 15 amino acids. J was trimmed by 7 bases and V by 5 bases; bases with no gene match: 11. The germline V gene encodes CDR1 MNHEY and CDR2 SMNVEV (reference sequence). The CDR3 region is CASSAIQGAQGGYTF. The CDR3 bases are TGTGCCAGCAGTGCGATACAGGGGGCCCAAGGTGGCTACACCTTC.

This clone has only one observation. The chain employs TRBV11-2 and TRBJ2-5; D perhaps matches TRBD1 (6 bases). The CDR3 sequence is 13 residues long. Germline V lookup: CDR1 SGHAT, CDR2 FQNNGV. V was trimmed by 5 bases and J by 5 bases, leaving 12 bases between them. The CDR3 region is CASSTTGLETQYF. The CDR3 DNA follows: TGTGCCAGCAGCACCACAGGGCTGGAGACCCAGTACTTC.

This CDR3 reads CASSYSMSRLTAETQYF. CDR3 bases: TGTGCCAGCAGTTACTCGATGAGTCGGCTCACCGCGGAGACCCAGTACTTC. V gene TRBV6-2 or TRBV6-3 combines with J gene TRBJ2-5; D ambiguous. Per germline, CDR1 MNHEY and CDR2 SVGEGT. The CDR3 length is 17 residues. Trimming shortened V by 0 bases and J by 5 bases, and 19 bases separated the two germline ends.

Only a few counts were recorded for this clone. CDR3 region: CAIGQVRGELFF. CDR3 nucleotides: TGTGCCATCGGGCAGGTCCGCGGGGAGCTGTTTTTT. The rearrangement links TRBV10-3 to TRBJ2-2; D unclear. V lost 8 bases to trimming and J lost 7 bases, with 11 bases between them. The germline CDR1 and CDR2 sequences are ENHRY and SYGVKD. The CDR3 length is 12 residues.

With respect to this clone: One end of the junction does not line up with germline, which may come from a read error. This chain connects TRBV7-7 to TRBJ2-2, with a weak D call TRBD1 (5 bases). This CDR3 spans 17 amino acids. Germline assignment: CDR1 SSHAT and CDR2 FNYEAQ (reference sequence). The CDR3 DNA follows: TGTGCTAGCAGCTTTTGGACACTGGTTCAGGAAACCGGGGAGCTGTTTTTT. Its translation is CASSFWTLVQETGELFF.

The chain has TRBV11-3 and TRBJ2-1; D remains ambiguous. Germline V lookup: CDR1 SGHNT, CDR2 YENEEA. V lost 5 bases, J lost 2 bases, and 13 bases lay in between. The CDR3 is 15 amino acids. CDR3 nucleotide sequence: TGTGCCAGCAGCCCTGGTCCTAGGACCTACAATGAGCAGTTCTTC. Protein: CASSPGPRTYNEQFF.

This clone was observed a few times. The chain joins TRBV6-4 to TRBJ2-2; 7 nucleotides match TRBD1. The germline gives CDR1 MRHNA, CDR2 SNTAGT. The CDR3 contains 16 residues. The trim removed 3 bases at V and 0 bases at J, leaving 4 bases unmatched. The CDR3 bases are TGTGCCAGCAGTGAAGGGACAGAGGCGAACACCGGGGAGCTGTTTTTT. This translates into CASSEGTEANTGELFF.

The CDR3 is CASPKGTNLQETQYF. The CDR3, as DNA: TGTGCCAGCCCTAAAGGGACTAACCTCCAAGAGACCCAGTACTTC. The rearrangement links TRBV25-1 to TRBJ2-5, with 7 positions matching TRBD2. This CDR3 has 15 residues. Trimming at V came to 8 bases and at J to 1 base, leaving 10 bases not matched to a gene. Germline loops: CDR1 MGHDK, CDR2 SYGVNS.

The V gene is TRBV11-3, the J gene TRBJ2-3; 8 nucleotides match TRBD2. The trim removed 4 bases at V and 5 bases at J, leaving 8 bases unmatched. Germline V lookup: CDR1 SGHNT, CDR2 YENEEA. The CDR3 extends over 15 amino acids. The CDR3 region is CASSSSPGGVDTQYF. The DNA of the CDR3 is TGTGCCAGCAGCTCCTCCCCGGGGGGGGTAGATACGCAGTATTTT.